The 21 T cell receptor beta chains in this list originate from one sample, sequenced in a study of cytomegalovirus exposure and HLA in healthy donors. Primers included in the PCR were 60 Vbeta and 13 Jbeta primers. Assay: immunoSEQ multiplex PCR; the TCRdb copy retains only in-frame clones and omits some. This sample has about 150,000 clones, with around three quarters found just once. Sequencing was performed on PBMCs. The receptors stem from a male donor in good health and CMV-seronegative.

This chain links TRBV28 with TRBJ2-5; possible D gene TRBD2, 5 bases. Germline V lookup: CDR1 MDHEN, CDR2 SYDVKM. V lost 11 bases to trimming and J lost 3 bases, with 13 bases between them. This CDR3 has 12 residues. The CDR3 DNA follows: TGTGCCGCGGGCCTAGTCGAAGAGACCCAGTACTTC. Translating gives CAAGLVEETQYF.

This CDR3 is CASSLLGDRNYGYTF. In DNA form, the CDR3 reads TGTGCCAGCAGCCTCCTAGGGGACAGGAACTATGGCTACACCTTC. The V and J genes are TRBV7-8 and TRBJ1-2; 8 bases are shared with TRBD1. The J segment lost 2 bases and the V segment lost 5 bases, leaving 7 bases of the junction unmatched. The CDR3 has 15 residues. In germline, CDR1 is SGHVS, CDR2 FQNEAQ.

This clone turned up a few times. The V call is TRBV4-3, the J call TRBJ2-2, with 8 bases matching TRBD2. This CDR3 is 14 amino acids long. CDR1 and CDR2 (germline): LGHNA, YSLEER. V shed 7 bases and J 0 bases; nucleotides not matched to a gene: 1. CDR3 sequence (DNA): TGCGCCAGCAAACTAGCGGCGAACACCGGGGAGCTGTTTTTT. It specifies CASKLAANTGELFF.

The chain links TRBV5-1 to TRBJ2-5; possible D gene TRBD1, 6 bases. Germline V lookup: CDR1 SGHRS, CDR2 YFSETQ. The V end lost 4 bases, the J end lost 5 bases, and 15 bases lay between the germline ends. The CDR3 consists of 14 residues. DNA for the CDR3: TGCGCCAGCAGCATTCAGGACAGAGGGGAGACCCAGTACTTC. Amino acid sequence: CASSIQDRGETQYF.

The rearrangement links TRBV30 to TRBJ2-5, with TRBD2 identical over 9 bases. Germline V lookup: CDR1 GTSNPN, CDR2 SVGIG (reference sequence). The length of the CDR3 is 14 residues. V shed 2 bases and J 4 bases; nucleotides not matched to a gene: 5. The CDR3 region is CAWSPRGLAETQYF. DNA for the CDR3: TGTGCCTGGAGTCCTCGGGGACTAGCAGAGACCCAGTACTTC.

J is TRBJ2-7 and V is TRBV7-2; 11 bases fit TRBD1. The germline V gene has CDR1 SGHTA and CDR2 FQGNSA. Losses at the gene ends were 4 bases for V and 7 bases for J; bases not matched to a gene: 3. The CDR3 is 13 residues long. In nucleotides, the CDR3 is TGTGCCAGCAGCTCGGACAGGGGGCGGGAGCAGTACTTC. Its protein product is CASSSDRGREQYF.

This chain links TRBV27 with TRBJ2-1; D might be TRBD1 (5 bases). CDR1 and CDR2 (germline): MNHEY, SMNVEV (reference sequence). The CDR3 is made up of 14 amino acids. The V and J ends lost 3 bases and 5 bases respectively, with 11 bases between them. CDR3: CASSFGAENNEQFF. CDR3 DNA: TGTGCCAGCAGTTTTGGGGCAGAAAACAATGAGCAGTTCTTC.

V usage is TRBV6-6 and J usage is TRBJ1-2; the D gene is possibly TRBD1 (6 bases). Germline CDR1 and CDR2: MNHNY and SVGAGI (reference sequence). The ends were cut back, 6 bases at V and 8 bases at J, with 19 bases in the middle. The CDR3 runs to 14 residues. This CDR3 is CASSPPGHSYGYTF. The CDR3 bases are TGTGCCAGCAGCCCCCCGGGACACTCATACGGCTACACCTTC.

This clone showed up just a few times. The genes are TRBV6-5 and TRBJ1-6; D possibly corresponds to TRBD1 (6 bases). The CDR3 runs to 15 residues. The ends were cut back, 2 bases at V and 6 bases at J, with 11 bases in the middle. Looked up from germline, CDR1 is MNHEY and CDR2 is SVGAGI. CDR3 protein: CASSYDRNLNSPLHF. CDR3 DNA: TGTGCCAGCAGTTACGACAGGAATCTTAATTCACCCCTCCACTTT.

V usage is TRBV28 and J usage is TRBJ2-1, with 11 positions matching TRBD1. CDR3 length equals 12 residues. V shed 6 bases, J shed 15 bases, and the junction held 7 bases outside the gene matches. Germline loops: CDR1 MDHEN, CDR2 SYDVKM. The CDR3 nucleotides read TGTGCCAGCAGCCTCGGACAGGGGGCAGGGTTCTTC. This encodes CASSLGQGAGFF.

Of note for this clone: The junction departs from germline at one end; a sequencing error may be responsible. The J gene is TRBJ2-1, the V gene TRBV13; 13 bases match TRBD2. Germline V gene sequence: CDR1 PRHDT, CDR2 FYEKMQ (reference sequence). This CDR3 is built from 15 residues. CDR3 coding DNA: TGTGCCAGCACCGTGACTAGCGGGGGGTTCGATGAGCAGCTCTTC. Translating gives CASTVTSGGFDEQLF.

The chain combines TRBV28 with TRBJ1-2, with 12 nucleotides matching TRBD1. Trimming cost V 6 bases and J 8 bases; bases outside gene matches: 13. Germline values: CDR1 MDHEN, CDR2 SYDVKM. This CDR3 has 16 amino acids. The DNA of the CDR3 is TGTGCCAGCAGCGAGCGTCACCGGGACAGGGGGCTAGGCTACACCTTC. This encodes CASSERHRDRGLGYTF.

A few counts support this clone. This rearrangement joins TRBV6-5 to TRBJ2-1, with TRBD2 identical over 12 bases. J was trimmed by 3 bases and V by 2 bases; bases with no gene match: 2. CDR1 is MNHEY, CDR2 SVGAGI, per germline. CDR3 length: 16 amino acids. DNA of the CDR3: TGTGCCAGCAGTTACCCGGGACTAGCGGGCTACAATGAGCAGTTCTTC. It is translated as CASSYPGLAGYNEQFF.

The chain carries TRBV27 and TRBJ2-1; TRBD2 agrees at 14 bases. The J segment lost 3 bases and the V segment lost 6 bases, leaving 10 bases of the junction unmatched. The CDR3 has 18 amino acids. Germline-derived CDR1 and CDR2 are MNHEY and SMNVEV (reference sequence). The CDR3 DNA reads as TGTGCCAGCAGAGGATGGGGACTAGCGGGAGCGATCTACAATGAGCAGTTCTTC. This sequence encodes CASRGWGLAGAIYNEQFF.

CDR3 loop: CASSQELRAYEQYF. The CDR3 DNA sequence: TGTGCCAGCAGCCAAGAATTACGGGCCTACGAGCAGTACTTC. The rearrangement joins TRBV4-2 to TRBJ2-7; D unresolved. The V and J ends lost 0 bases and 2 bases respectively, with 8 bases between them. Looked up from germline, CDR1 is LGHNA and CDR2 is YNFKEQ. The CDR3 extends over 14 amino acids.

This clone was counted between two and nine times. The chain combines TRBV4-1 with TRBJ2-3; 12 bases are shared with TRBD2. Per germline, CDR1 MGHRA and CDR2 YSYEKL. The CDR3 has 16 residues. V trimming: 0 bases; J trimming: 8 bases; junction bases outside the gene matches: 6. The CDR3 is CASSQDKLAGGSTQYF. In DNA, the CDR3 is TGCGCCAGCAGCCAAGATAAGCTAGCGGGGGGGAGTACGCAGTATTTT.

Note on this clone: One junction end disagrees with the germline gene, perhaps due to a read error. V is TRBV7-9 and J is TRBJ2-7, with TRBD1 identical over 9 bases. The CDR3 runs to 16 residues. CDR1 and CDR2 (germline): SEHNR, FQNEAQ (reference sequence). CDR3 in DNA: TGTTCCAGCAGCTCACTGGAGGGACAGGGAAGCTACGAGCAGTACTTC. Protein sequence: CSSSSLEGQGSYEQYF.

This rearrangement joins TRBV5-4 to TRBJ2-7; D may be TRBD2 (5 bases). V was clipped by 0 bases and J by 3 bases, with 13 bases between them. Germline-derived CDR1 and CDR2 are SGHNT and YYREEE (reference sequence). This CDR3 contains 15 residues. The CDR3 nucleotides are TGTGCCAGCAGCTTGGGTCCAGCGGTAAACTACGAGCAGTACTTC. Its translation: CASSLGPAVNYEQYF.

The chain links TRBV18 to TRBJ1-1, with no clear D. CDR3 size: 14 residues. The germline V gene encodes CDR1 KGHSH and CDR2 LQKENI. With 3 bases removed from V and 1 base from J, the gap between germline ends came to 9 bases. CDR3 protein: CASSPFERNTEAFF. In DNA, the CDR3 is TGTGCCAGCTCACCTTTCGAGCGGAACACTGAAGCTTTCTTT.

The chain links TRBV5-1 to TRBJ1-1; D is possibly TRBD1 (6 bases). Per germline, CDR1 SGHRS and CDR2 YFSETQ. Trimming removed 4 bases from V and 11 bases from J, with 18 bases in between. This CDR3 spans 13 amino acids. The CDR3 sequence is CASSDYRVEDAFF. Here the CDR3 DNA reads TGCGCCAGCAGCGACTACAGGGTTGAGGATGCTTTCTTT.

This chain connects TRBV19 to TRBJ1-3; no clear D gene. This CDR3 has 13 residues. Germline V gene lookup returns CDR1 LNHDA and CDR2 SQIVND (reference sequence). The V end lost 3 bases, the J end lost 2 bases, and 5 bases lay between the germline ends. The CDR3 DNA follows: TGTGCCAGTAGTATTTCCACTGGAAACACCATATATTTT. Its translation: CASSISTGNTIYF.